The rows below give T cell receptor beta chains drawn from one sample of a study of cytomegalovirus exposure and HLA in healthy donors. TCRdb's table, derived via immunoSEQ multiplex PCR, lists solely in-frame clones and lacks some. The table shows 95,000 to 100,000 clones, with 60% to 80% occurring only once. The source material was PBMCs. These receptors were obtained from a female donor in good health and CMV-seronegative. CDR3s include the opening cysteine and the closing phenylalanine or tryptophan. The D gene is left open where the match is weak. Some rows have no size entry. The others give once, few or many, or a class for an expanded clone.

J,D,size,V,CDR3,DNA
TRBJ2-2,.,.,TRBV5-5,CASSLGQGLTGELFF,TGTGCCAGCAGCTTGGGGCAGGGACTTACCGGGGAGCTGTTTTTT
TRBJ2-7,TRBD1,.,TRBV19,CASSILDREIDEQYF,TGTGCCAGTAGTATACTCGACAGGGAAATTGACGAGCAGTACTTC
TRBJ2-1,.,few,TRBV7-2,CASSFFREEQFF,TGTGCCAGCAGCTTCTTTAGGGAGGAGCAGTTCTTC
TRBJ2-6,.,.,TRBV14,CASRLQGSGANVLTF,TGTGCCAGCAGACTACAGGGCTCTGGGGCCAACGTCCTGACTTTC
TRBJ2-7,TRBD1,.,TRBV5-1,CASSRGQGTYEQYF,TGCGCCAGCAGCCGGGGACAGGGAACATACGAGCAGTACTTC
TRBJ1-3,.,.,TRBV27,CASSLSRVGNTIYF,TGTGCCAGCAGTTTATCGAGGGTCGGAAACACCATATATTTT
TRBJ2-3,.,.,TRBV2,CASSETALAVSTDTQYF,TGTGCCAGCAGTGAAACGGCTCTGGCGGTTAGCACAGATACGCAGTATTTT
TRBJ2-1,TRBD1,.,TRBV19,CASSKQGAGWDEQFF,TGTGCCAGTAGTAAACAGGGGGCAGGTTGGGATGAGCAGTTCTTC
TRBJ2-3,TRBD2,few,TRBV28,CASSGGGSSATDTQYF,TGTGCCAGCAGTGGGGGGGGGTCATCCGCCACAGATACGCAGTATTTT
TRBJ2-2,.,.,TRBV28,CASSLVLAFAGELFF,TGTGCCAGCAGTTTAGTCCTAGCCTTTGCCGGGGAGCTGTTTTTT
TRBJ2-2,.,.,TRBV15,CATSRDLLTGELFF,TGTGCCACCAGCAGAGATTTACTGACCGGGGAGCTGTTTTTT
TRBJ1-1,.,few,TRBV11-3,CASSLGANTEAFF,TGTGCCAGCAGCTTAGGAGCGAACACTGAAGCTTTCTTT
TRBJ2-7,TRBD2,once,TRBV4-1,CASSQTSGGTAISYEQYF,TGCGCCAGCAGCCAGACATCGGGGGGAACGGCAATTTCCTACGAGCAGTACTTC
TRBJ2-1,TRBD2,.,TRBV28,CASSPRTSGSEQFF,TGTGCCAGCAGTCCCCGGACTAGCGGAAGTGAGCAGTTCTTC
TRBJ1-1,.,.,TRBV5-8,CASSLKYLMNTEAFF,TGTGCCAGCAGCTTGAAATATTTAATGAACACTGAAGCTTTCTTT
TRBJ2-5,.,.,TRBV7-9,CASRSRGVAETQYF,TGTGCCAGCAGGTCCAGGGGGGTCGCAGAGACCCAGTACTTC
TRBJ2-2,.,.,TRBV28,CATESGELFF,TGTGCCACCGAGTCCGGGGAGCTGTTTTTT
TRBJ2-7,TRBD2,.,TRBV7-2,CASSLSGRTAEQYF,TGTGCCAGCAGTCTTAGCGGGAGGACCGCCGAGCAGTACTTC
TRBJ2-7,TRBD2,.,TRBV30,CAWSPSGGYEQYF,TGTGCCTGGAGTCCTAGCGGGGGGTACGAGCAGTACTTC
TRBJ2-1,TRBD1,.,TRBV19,CASMGFGVLGGYEQFF,TGTGCCAGTATGGGGTTTGGTGTTTTAGGGGGCTATGAGCAGTTCTTC
TRBJ1-4,.,.,TRBV27,CASSPPDRRNEKLFF,TGTGCCAGCAGTCCCCCCGACAGGAGGAATGAAAAACTGTTTTTT
TRBJ1-1,TRBD1,.,TRBV7-9,CASSQAWGSGGEEAFF,TGTGCCAGCAGCCAGGCGTGGGGATCAGGGGGTGAGGAAGCTTTCTTT
TRBJ2-7,TRBD2,.,TRBV28,CASSSGGSYEQYF,TGTGCCAGCAGTTCGGGGGGTTCCTACGAGCAGTACTTC
TRBJ1-2,TRBD1,once,TRBV6-5,CASRGTGGNYGYTF,TGTGCCAGCAGGGGGACAGGGGGCAACTATGGCTACACCTTC
TRBJ1-6,.,.,TRBV2,CASKRVFSYNSPLHF,TGTGCCAGCAAGCGCGTCTTCTCCTATAATTCACCCCTCCACTTT
TRBJ2-7,TRBD2,.,TRBV18,CASSPKRLAAYEQYF,TGTGCCAGCTCACCAAAAAGACTAGCGGCCTACGAGCAGTACTTC
TRBJ2-7,.,.,TRBV28,CASVRGYEQYF,TGTGCCAGCGTTAGGGGATACGAGCAGTACTTC
TRBJ1-5,.,.,TRBV7-3,CASSFRGSGGNQPQHF,TGTGCCAGCAGCTTTCGGGGGTCGGGCGGCAATCAGCCCCAGCATTTT